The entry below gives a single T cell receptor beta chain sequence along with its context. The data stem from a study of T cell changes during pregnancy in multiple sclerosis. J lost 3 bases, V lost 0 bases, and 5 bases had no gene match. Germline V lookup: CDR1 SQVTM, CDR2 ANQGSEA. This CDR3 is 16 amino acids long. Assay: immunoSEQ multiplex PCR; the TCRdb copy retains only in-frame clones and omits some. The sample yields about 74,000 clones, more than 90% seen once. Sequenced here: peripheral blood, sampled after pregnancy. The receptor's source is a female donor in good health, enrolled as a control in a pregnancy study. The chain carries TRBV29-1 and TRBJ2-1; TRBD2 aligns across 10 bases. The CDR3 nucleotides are TGCAGCGTTGAAGATCGGGAGCGGGGGGGCTACAATGAGCAGTTCTTC. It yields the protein CSVEDRERGGYNEQFF.